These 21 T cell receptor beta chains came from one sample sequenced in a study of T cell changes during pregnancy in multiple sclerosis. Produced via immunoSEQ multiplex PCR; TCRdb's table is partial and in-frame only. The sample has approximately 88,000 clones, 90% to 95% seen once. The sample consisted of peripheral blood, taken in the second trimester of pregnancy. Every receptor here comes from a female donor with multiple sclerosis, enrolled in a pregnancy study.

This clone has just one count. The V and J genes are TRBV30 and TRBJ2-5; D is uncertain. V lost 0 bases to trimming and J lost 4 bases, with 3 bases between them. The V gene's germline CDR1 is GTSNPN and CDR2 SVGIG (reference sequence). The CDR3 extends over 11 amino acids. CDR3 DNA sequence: TGTGCCTGGAGTGTCGGAGAGACCCAGTACTTC. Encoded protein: CAWSVGETQYF.

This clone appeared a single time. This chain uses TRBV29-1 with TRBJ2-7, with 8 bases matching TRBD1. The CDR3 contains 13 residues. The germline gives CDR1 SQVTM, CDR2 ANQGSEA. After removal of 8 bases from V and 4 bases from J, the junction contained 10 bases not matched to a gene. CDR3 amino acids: CSIMTGEEYEQYF. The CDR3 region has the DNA TGCAGCATTATGACAGGGGAGGAGTACGAGCAGTACTTC.

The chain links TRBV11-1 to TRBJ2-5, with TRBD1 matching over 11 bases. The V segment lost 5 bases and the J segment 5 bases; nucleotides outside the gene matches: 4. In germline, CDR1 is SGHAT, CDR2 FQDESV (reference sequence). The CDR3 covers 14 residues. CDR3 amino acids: CASSLDRGLETQYF. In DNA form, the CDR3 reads TGTGCCAGCAGCCTGGACAGGGGGCTTGAGACCCAGTACTTC.

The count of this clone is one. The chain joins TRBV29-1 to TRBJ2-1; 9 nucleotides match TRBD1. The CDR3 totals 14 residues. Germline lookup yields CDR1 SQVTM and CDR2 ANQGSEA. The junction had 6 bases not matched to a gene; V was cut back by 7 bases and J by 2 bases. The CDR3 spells CSGQGQGPYNEQFF. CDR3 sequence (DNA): TGCAGCGGCCAGGGACAGGGCCCCTACAATGAGCAGTTCTTC.

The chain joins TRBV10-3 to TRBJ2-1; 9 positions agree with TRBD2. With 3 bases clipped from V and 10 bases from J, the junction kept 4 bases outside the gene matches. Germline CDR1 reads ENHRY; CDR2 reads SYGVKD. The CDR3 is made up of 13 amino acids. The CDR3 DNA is TGTGCCATCAGTGACCTAGCGGGATCAGAGCAGTTCTTC. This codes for CAISDLAGSEQFF.

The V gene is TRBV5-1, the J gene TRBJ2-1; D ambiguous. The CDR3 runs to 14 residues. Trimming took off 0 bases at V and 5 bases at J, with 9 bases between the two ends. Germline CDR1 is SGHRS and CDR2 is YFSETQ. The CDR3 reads CASSLVVTDNEQFF. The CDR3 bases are TGCGCCAGCAGCTTGGTTGTGACTGACAATGAGCAGTTCTTC.

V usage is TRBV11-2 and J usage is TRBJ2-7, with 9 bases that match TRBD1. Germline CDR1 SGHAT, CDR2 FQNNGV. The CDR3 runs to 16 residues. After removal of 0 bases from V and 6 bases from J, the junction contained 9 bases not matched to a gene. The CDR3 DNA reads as TGTGCCAGCAGCTTAGAAACCGGGACAGGGCGGAGCGAGCAGTACTTC. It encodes CASSLETGTGRSEQYF.

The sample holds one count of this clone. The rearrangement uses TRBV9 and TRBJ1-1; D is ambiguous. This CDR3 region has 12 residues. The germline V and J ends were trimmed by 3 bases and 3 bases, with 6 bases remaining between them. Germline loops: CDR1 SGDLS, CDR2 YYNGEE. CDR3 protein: CASSDSYTEAFF. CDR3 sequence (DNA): TGTGCCAGCAGCGACTCATACACTGAAGCTTTCTTT.

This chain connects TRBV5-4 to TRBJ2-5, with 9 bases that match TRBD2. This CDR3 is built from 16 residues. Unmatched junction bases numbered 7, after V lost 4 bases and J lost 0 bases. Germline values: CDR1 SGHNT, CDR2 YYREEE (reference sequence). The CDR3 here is CASSPAASGDQETQYF. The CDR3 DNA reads TGTGCCAGCAGCCCGGCGGCTAGCGGGGACCAAGAGACCCAGTACTTC.

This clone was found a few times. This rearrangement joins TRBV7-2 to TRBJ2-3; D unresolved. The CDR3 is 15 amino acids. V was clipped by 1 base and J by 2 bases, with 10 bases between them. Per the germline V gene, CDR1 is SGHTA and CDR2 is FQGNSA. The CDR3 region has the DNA TGTGCCAGCAGCTTAGTCAAACGGTTCACAGATACGCAGTATTTT. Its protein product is CASSLVKRFTDTQYF.

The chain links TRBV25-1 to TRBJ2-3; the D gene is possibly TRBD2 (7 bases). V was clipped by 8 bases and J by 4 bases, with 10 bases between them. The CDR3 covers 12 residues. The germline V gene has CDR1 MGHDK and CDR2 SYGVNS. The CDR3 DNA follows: TGTGCCAGCGGAGGGGGGGCAGATACGCAGTATTTT. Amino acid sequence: CASGGGADTQYF.

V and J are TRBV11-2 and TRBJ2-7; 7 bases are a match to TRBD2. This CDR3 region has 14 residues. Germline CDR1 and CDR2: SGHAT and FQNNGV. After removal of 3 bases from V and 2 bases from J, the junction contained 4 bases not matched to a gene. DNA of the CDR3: TGTGCCAGCAGCTTTGGGGGGAGGGCCTACGAGCAGTACTTC. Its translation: CASSFGGRAYEQYF.

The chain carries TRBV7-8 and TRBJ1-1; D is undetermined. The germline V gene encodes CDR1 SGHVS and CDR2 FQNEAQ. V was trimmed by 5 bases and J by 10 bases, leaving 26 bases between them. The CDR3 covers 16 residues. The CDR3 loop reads CASSPRKERRIKGAFF. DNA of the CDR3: TGTGCCAGCAGCCCCCGTAAGGAAAGGAGGATAAAGGGAGCTTTCTTT.

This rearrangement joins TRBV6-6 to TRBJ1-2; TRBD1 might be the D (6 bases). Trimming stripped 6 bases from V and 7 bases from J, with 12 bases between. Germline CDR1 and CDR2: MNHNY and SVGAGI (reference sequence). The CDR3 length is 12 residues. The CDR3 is CASSRVGGGYTF. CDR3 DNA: TGTGCCAGCAGCCGAGTAGGGGGTGGCTACACCTTC.

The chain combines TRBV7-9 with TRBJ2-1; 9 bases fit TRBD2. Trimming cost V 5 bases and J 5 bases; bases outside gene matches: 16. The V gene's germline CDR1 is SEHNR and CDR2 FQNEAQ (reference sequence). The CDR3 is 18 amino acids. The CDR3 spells CASSTRNLAGGQDNEQFF. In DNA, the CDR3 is TGTGCCAGCAGCACCCGCAACTTGGCGGGAGGGCAGGACAATGAGCAGTTCTTC. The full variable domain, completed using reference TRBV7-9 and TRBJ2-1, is DTGVSQNPRHKITKRGQNVTFRCDPISEHNRLYWYRQTLGQGPEFLTYFQNEAQLEKSRLLSDRFSAERPKGSFSTLEIQRTEQGDSAMYLCASSTRNLAGGQDNEQFFGPGTRLTVL.

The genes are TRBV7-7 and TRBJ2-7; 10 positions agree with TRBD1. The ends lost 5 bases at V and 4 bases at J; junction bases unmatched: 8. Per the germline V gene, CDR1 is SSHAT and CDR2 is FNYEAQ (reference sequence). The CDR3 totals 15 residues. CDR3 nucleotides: TGTGCCAGCAGCCCCCGACAGGGGGCATCGTACGAGCAGTACTTC. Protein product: CASSPRQGASYEQYF.

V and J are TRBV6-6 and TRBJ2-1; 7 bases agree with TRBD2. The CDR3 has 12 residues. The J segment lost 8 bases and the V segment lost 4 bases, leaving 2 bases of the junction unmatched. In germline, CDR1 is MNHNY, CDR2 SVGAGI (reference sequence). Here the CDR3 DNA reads TGTGCCAGCAGTTGGGGGGGGGATGAGCAGTTCTTC. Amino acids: CASSWGGDEQFF.

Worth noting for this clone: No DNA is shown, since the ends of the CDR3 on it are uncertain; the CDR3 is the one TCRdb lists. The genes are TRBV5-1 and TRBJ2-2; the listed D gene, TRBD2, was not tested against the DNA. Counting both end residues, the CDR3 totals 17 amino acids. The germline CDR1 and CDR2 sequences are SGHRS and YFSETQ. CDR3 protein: CASRAPEAIFGAGELFF.

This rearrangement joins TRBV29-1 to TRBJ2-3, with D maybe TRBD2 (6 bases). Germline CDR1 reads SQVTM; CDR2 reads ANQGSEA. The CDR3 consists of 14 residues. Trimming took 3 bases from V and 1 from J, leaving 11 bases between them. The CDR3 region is CSVEGGTGTDTQYF. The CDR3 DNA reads TGCAGCGTTGAGGGAGGCACTGGCACAGATACGCAGTATTTT.

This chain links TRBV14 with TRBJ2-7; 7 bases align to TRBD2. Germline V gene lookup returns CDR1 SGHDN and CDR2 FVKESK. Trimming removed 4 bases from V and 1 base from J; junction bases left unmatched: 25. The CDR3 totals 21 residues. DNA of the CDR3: TGTGCCAGCAGCCCACGTGTCGGCAAACAGGCCTCGGGGGGAAAATCCTACGAGCAGTACTTC. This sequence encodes CASSPRVGKQASGGKSYEQYF.

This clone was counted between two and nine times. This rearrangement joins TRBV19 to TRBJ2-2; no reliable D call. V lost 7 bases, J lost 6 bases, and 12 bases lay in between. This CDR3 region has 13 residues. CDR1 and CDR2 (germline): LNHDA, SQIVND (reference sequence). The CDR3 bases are TGTGCCAGTACCCCCCTCTTTTCCGGGGAGCTGTTTTTT. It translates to CASTPLFSGELFF.